This passage covers 30 T cell receptor beta chains from one sample sequenced in a study of T cell repertoires in cytomegalovirus infection. Each CDR3 protein gets one entry after TCRdb re-called the reads with MiXCR. The sample holds around 120,000 distinct CDR3 sequences, more than 20% seen once. These receptors are not linked to any known antigen. The sample taken for sequencing was PBMCs, sequenced either directly or after in vitro stimulation (not recorded which). Every receptor here comes from a human donor in good health (CMV status not recorded). Some clones in this sample may be carry-over from other donors' samples.

This clonotype showed up many times. The chain carries TRBV7-2 and TRBJ2-7, with 9 bases aligning to TRBD1. Trimming took 0 bases from V and 3 from J; bases not matched to a gene: 6. The length of the CDR3 is 16 residues. Germline V lookup: CDR1 SGHTA, CDR2 FQGNSA. CDR3 in amino acids: CASSLASDRGVYEQYF. Here the CDR3 DNA reads TGTGCCAGCAGCTTAGCGAGTGACAGGGGGGTCTACGAGCAGTACTTC.

This clonotype turned up a few times. The rearrangement joins TRBV9 to TRBJ1-5, with TRBD1 as a possible D gene (5 bases). This CDR3 is built from 13 residues. Per germline, CDR1 SGDLS and CDR2 YYNGEE. Trimming cost V 5 bases and J 5 bases, with 11 bases left between them. The CDR3 nucleotides are TGTGCCAGCAGGACAGCACCTTATCAGCCCCAGCATTTT. This gives the protein CASRTAPYQPQHF.

This chain connects TRBV28 to TRBJ1-5; D unclear. Germline V gene sequence: CDR1 MDHEN, CDR2 SYDVKM. CDR3 size: 13 residues. V was shortened by 9 bases and J by 0 bases, with 9 bases between the two germline ends. Written as DNA, the CDR3 is TGTGCCAGTTTGTCGACTAGCAATCAGCCCCAGCATTTT. Amino acid sequence: CASLSTSNQPQHF.

The chain employs TRBV7-9 and TRBJ1-1; D may be TRBD1 (5 bases). This CDR3 has 11 residues. Germline values: CDR1 SEHNR, CDR2 FQNEAQ (reference sequence). V lost 1 base and J 14 bases, leaving 11 bases between the germline ends. This chain's CDR3 is CASSLEQGPFF. DNA for the CDR3: TGTGCCAGCAGCTTAGAGCAGGGACCCTTCTTT. The variable domain in full, completed from reference TRBV7-9 and TRBJ1-1, reads DTGVSQNPRHKITKRGQNVTFRCDPISEHNRLYWYRQTLGQGPEFLTYFQNEAQLEKSRLLSDRFSAERPKGSFSTLEIQRTEQGDSAMYLCASSLEQGPFFGQGTRLTVV.

This clonotype was counted a few times. The chain recombines TRBV15 with TRBJ1-2; D perhaps matches TRBD1 (6 bases). Germline CDR1 reads LNHNV; CDR2 reads YYDKDF (reference sequence). This CDR3 is built from 16 residues. The V end lost 2 bases, the J end lost 8 bases, and 21 bases lay between the germline ends. The CDR3 spells CATSRYRLAGEGGYTF. The DNA for the CDR3 is TGTGCCACCAGCAGATACCGGTTGGCAGGGGAGGGGGGCTACACCTTC.

The table lists this clonotype with many counts. The chain employs TRBV7-8 and TRBJ1-1, with D possibly TRBD1 on 6 matching bases. The CDR3 is made up of 15 amino acids. V was trimmed by 1 base and J by 1 base, leaving 10 bases between them. CDR1 is SGHVS and CDR2 is FQNEAQ in the germline V gene. The CDR3 coding sequence is TGTGCCAGCAGCTTAGTTCCGGGGGCGAACACTGAAGCTTTCTTT. Amino acid sequence: CASSLVPGANTEAFF.

The chain carries TRBV7-4 and TRBJ2-5; TRBD1 agrees at 8 bases. Germline V lookup: CDR1 SGHVT, CDR2 SQSDAQ. This CDR3 region has 16 residues. Germline trimming cut 2 bases from V and 0 bases from J; bases unmatched to any gene: 5. The DNA of the CDR3 is TGTGCCAGCAGCTTAAGGACAGGGCGTTACCAAGAGACCCAGTACTTC. This gives the protein CASSLRTGRYQETQYF. Looking up the rest from reference TRBV7-4 and TRBJ2-5 gives the full variable domain: GAGVSQSPRYKVAKRGRDVALRCDSISGHVTLYWYRQTLGQGSEVLTYSQSDAQRDKSGRPSGRFSAERPERSVSTLKIQRTEQGDSAVYLCASSLRTGRYQETQYFGPGTRLLVL.

The chain is built from TRBV10-2 and TRBJ2-7; D possibly matches TRBD1 or TRBD2 (5 bases each). Germline CDR1 and CDR2: WSHSY and SAAADI. This CDR3 comprises 12 residues. Trimming stripped 4 bases from V and 6 bases from J, with 10 bases between. CDR3 coding DNA: TGCGCCAGCAGTGGAGGGACGCTCGAGCAGTACGTC. Translating it yields CASSGGTLEQYV.

V is TRBV14 and J is TRBJ1-1, with 7 bases lining up with TRBD1. The length of the CDR3 is 16 residues. The V and J ends lost 2 bases and 3 bases, in that order; junction bases with no gene match: 9. Germline values: CDR1 SGHDN, CDR2 FVKESK. The CDR3 is CASSQTRQGWDTEAFF. For the CDR3, the DNA is TGTGCCAGCAGCCAAACCCGACAGGGATGGGACACTGAAGCTTTCTTT.

V gene TRBV7-2 combines with J gene TRBJ2-5; 9 positions match TRBD2. Germline loops: CDR1 SGHTA, CDR2 FQGNSA. CDR3 length: 15 residues. The V segment lost 3 bases and the J segment 5 bases; nucleotides outside the gene matches: 7. The CDR3 nucleotides read TGTGCCAGCAGCTTCGGAGCGGGAGGAGGGGAGACCCAGTACTTC. Translating it yields CASSFGAGGGETQYF.

V is TRBV19 and J is TRBJ1-5; tentative D call: TRBD1 (5 bases). Looked up from germline, CDR1 is LNHDA and CDR2 is SQIVND (reference sequence). V was trimmed by 6 bases and J by 5 bases, leaving 20 bases between them. The CDR3 is 16 amino acids. The CDR3 sequence is CASSLRRGTLYQPQHF. For the CDR3, the DNA is TGTGCCAGTAGCCTTCGTCGGGGGACTCTGTATCAGCCCCAGCATTTT.

This chain uses TRBV12-3 or TRBV12-4 with TRBJ2-1; tentatively, D is TRBD2 (6 bases). This CDR3 is built from 12 residues. V was cut by 5 bases and J by 9 bases, with 11 bases left in between. This chain's CDR3 is CASSRLDGEQFF. The CDR3 DNA reads as TGTGCCAGCAGTCGACTAGACGGTGAGCAGTTCTTC.

This clonotype was counted a few times. The chain joins TRBV7-9 to TRBJ2-7; a possible D gene is TRBD1 (6 bases). The CDR3 covers 15 residues. CDR1 is SEHNR and CDR2 is FQNEAQ in the germline V gene (reference sequence). V lost 5 bases to trimming and J lost 0 bases, with 14 bases between them. CDR3 protein: CASSHRDKDSYEQYF. The CDR3 region has the DNA TGTGCCAGCAGCCACAGGGACAAAGACTCCTACGAGCAGTACTTC. Full variable domain (remainder filled in from reference TRBV7-9 and TRBJ2-7): DTGVSQNPRHKITKRGQNVTFRCDPISEHNRLYWYRQTLGQGPEFLTYFQNEAQLEKSRLLSDRFSAERPKGSFSTLEIQRTEQGDSAMYLCASSHRDKDSYEQYFGPGTRLTVT.

This clonotype was counted ten times or more. This sequence joins TRBV7-9 and TRBJ2-3; 7 bases fit TRBD1. Germline trimming cut 5 bases from V and 8 bases from J; bases unmatched to any gene: 7. This CDR3 has 13 residues. CDR1 SEHNR and CDR2 FQNEAQ come from the germline V gene (reference sequence). The CDR3 sequence is CASSGDRALTQYF. DNA of the CDR3: TGTGCCAGCAGCGGCGACAGGGCGCTTACGCAGTATTTT. Filled out from reference TRBV7-9 and TRBJ2-3, the complete variable domain reads DTGVSQNPRHKITKRGQNVTFRCDPISEHNRLYWYRQTLGQGPEFLTYFQNEAQLEKSRLLSDRFSAERPKGSFSTLEIQRTEQGDSAMYLCASSGDRALTQYFGPGTRLTVL.

The rearrangement links TRBV12-3 or TRBV12-4 to TRBJ1-2; weak D call: TRBD1 (5 bases). V shed 5 bases and J shed 4 bases, with 20 bases lying between them. The CDR3 has 16 amino acids. CDR3 nucleotides: TGTGCCAGCAGTAAACCGCGCAGGGTGGAAGGCTATGGCTACACCTTC. This codes for CASSKPRRVEGYGYTF.

The chain links TRBV7-4 to TRBJ1-4; the match to TRBD1 covers 8 bases. Germline trimming cut 6 bases from V and 7 bases from J; bases unmatched to any gene: 10. Germline V gene sequence: CDR1 SGHVT, CDR2 SQSDAQ. The CDR3 loop spans 15 amino acids. In nucleotides, the CDR3 is TGTGCCAGCAGTAGAACAGGGGGGAATCGTGAAAAACTGTTTTTT. Translated, it gives CASSRTGGNREKLFF.

This clonotype was seen a few times. This chain joins TRBV6-2 or TRBV6-3 and TRBJ1-1; weak D call: TRBD1 (5 bases). Germline V gives CDR1 MNHEY, CDR2 SVGEGT. This CDR3 is built from 15 residues. Trimming took off 9 bases at V and 4 bases at J, with 21 bases between the two ends. The CDR3 nucleotides are TGTGCCAGTGACAAATTGCGTGGGGCCCCCACTGAAGCTTTCTTT. Translation gives CASDKLRGAPTEAFF.

This clonotype was seen a few times. The rearrangement joins TRBV27 to TRBJ2-2; 9 nucleotides align to TRBD1. Trimming cost V 4 bases and J 0 bases; bases outside gene matches: 6. Germline V gives CDR1 MNHEY, CDR2 SMNVEV (reference sequence). CDR3 length equals 17 residues. The CDR3 region has the DNA TGTGCCAGCAGTTGGGGAGGGACAGGGACGAACACCGGGGAGCTGTTTTTT. It encodes CASSWGGTGTNTGELFF.

The rearrangement uses TRBV24-1 and TRBJ2-1; 7 bases line up with TRBD2. The CDR3 has 14 residues. Trimming took 5 bases from V and 6 from J; bases not matched to a gene: 6. In germline, CDR1 is KGHDR, CDR2 SFDVKD. CDR3 amino acids: CATSAVQRGNEQFF. In nucleotides, the CDR3 is TGTGCCACCAGTGCTGTCCAGCGGGGCAATGAGCAGTTCTTC.

At least ten counts were recorded for this clonotype. The chain carries TRBV7-8 and TRBJ2-2; weak D call: TRBD1 (6 bases). Trimming pared 8 bases from V and 2 bases from J, leaving 18 bases between. The CDR3 contains 16 residues. CDR1 SGHVS and CDR2 FQNEAQ come from the germline V gene. The DNA for the CDR3 is TGTGCCAGCGGCAGAATGGGGGCGGCAAACACCGGGGAGCTGTTTTTT. It encodes CASGRMGAANTGELFF.

This clonotype has ten or more counts. The J gene is TRBJ2-1, the V gene TRBV7-2; D is undetermined. Deletions cut 5 bases from V and 6 bases from J, with 14 bases between. The length of the CDR3 is 14 residues. In germline, CDR1 is SGHTA, CDR2 FQGNSA. The CDR3: CASSRFPGPNEQFF. The CDR3 DNA reads TGTGCCAGCAGCCGCTTCCCAGGACCCAATGAGCAGTTCTTC. The whole variable domain, filled in from reference TRBV7-2 and TRBJ2-1, reads GAGVSQSPSNKVTEKGKDVELRCDPISGHTALYWYRQSLGQGLEFLIYFQGNSAPDKSGLPSDRFSAERTGGSVSTLTIQRTQQEDSAVYLCASSRFPGPNEQFFGPGTRLTVL.

This chain joins TRBV12-3 or TRBV12-4 and TRBJ1-4; TRBD1 matches 8 bases. V gave up 6 bases and J gave up 7 bases; unmatched junction bases: 4. The CDR3 extends over 13 amino acids. CDR3 protein: CASSDRGGEKLFF. The CDR3 DNA reads TGTGCCAGCAGCGACAGGGGAGGTGAAAAACTGTTTTTT.

The table lists this clonotype with a few counts. This chain uses TRBV5-1 with TRBJ2-2; 9 nucleotides line up with TRBD2. Germline CDR1 reads SGHRS; CDR2 reads YFSETQ. V gave up 7 bases and J gave up 2 bases; unmatched junction bases: 9. The CDR3 is 16 residues long. CDR3 nucleotides: TGCGCCAGCGGCCAGATGACTAGCGGAAACACCGGGGAGCTGTTTTTT. Translating it yields CASGQMTSGNTGELFF.

This clonotype was counted ten times or more. J is TRBJ1-3 and V is TRBV7-2; no definite D call. Trimming left V 5 bases short and J 3 bases short, with 14 bases between. The CDR3 loop spans 15 amino acids. The germline gives CDR1 SGHTA, CDR2 FQGNSA. CDR3 DNA: TGTGCCAGCAGCCCCCGGAGGGTCATTGGAAACACCATATATTTT. Translating gives CASSPRRVIGNTIYF.

This chain connects TRBV29-1 to TRBJ1-1, with D maybe TRBD1 (5 bases). V lost 2 bases and J lost 5, with 12 bases in between. There are 13 residues in the CDR3. Germline V gene lookup returns CDR1 SQVTM and CDR2 ANQGSEA. CDR3 region: CSVEMGGITEAFF. The CDR3 region has the DNA TGCAGCGTTGAAATGGGGGGGATTACTGAAGCTTTCTTT.

This clonotype was recorded many times. This sequence joins TRBV18 and TRBJ1-1; a possible D gene is TRBD1 (6 bases). The germline CDR1 and CDR2 sequences are KGHSH and LQKENI. The V end was cut by 3 bases, the J end by 4 bases, with 12 bases between. The CDR3 totals 14 residues. The CDR3 region has the DNA TGTGCCAGCTCACCGGAGCTGGGGGCCACTGAAGCTTTCTTT. Its protein is CASSPELGATEAFF.

This clonotype was seen many times. The genes are TRBV7-2 and TRBJ2-4; 7 bases line up with TRBD1. This CDR3 is 17 amino acids long. V lost 5 bases, J lost 0 bases, and 10 bases stayed unmatched. Germline V gene lookup returns CDR1 SGHTA and CDR2 FQGNSA. The CDR3 nucleotides are TGTGCCAGCAGCATAGGACAGGACCTCCTAGCCAAAAACATTCAGTACTTC. Its translation is CASSIGQDLLAKNIQYF.

This clonotype was picked up many times. The chain has TRBV7-2 and TRBJ2-5; 8 bases line up with TRBD2. V lost 5 bases, J lost 7 bases, and 9 bases stayed unmatched. Germline CDR1 and CDR2: SGHTA and FQGNSA. CDR3 size: 14 residues. CDR3 sequence (DNA): TGTGCCAGCAGCAGATCGAGCGGGAGTGCGACCCAGTACTTC. Its translation is CASSRSSGSATQYF.

This clonotype was seen repeatedly, ten times or more. The CDR3 DNA follows: TGTGCCAGCAGTTACGGGACCCTGAGCTCCTACAATGAGCAGTTCTTC. Amino acids: CASSYGTLSSYNEQFF. This sequence joins TRBV6-5 and TRBJ2-1; the D gene could be TRBD1 or TRBD2 (5 bases each). The CDR3 is 16 amino acids. From germline, CDR1 is MNHEY and CDR2 SVGAGI. Trimming took 2 bases from V and 0 from J, leaving 11 bases between them.

Ten or more counts support this clonotype. The V gene is TRBV7-2, the J gene TRBJ2-2; D call uncertain. V lost 9 bases and J lost 3, with 14 bases in between. There are 14 residues in the CDR3. Per germline, CDR1 SGHTA and CDR2 FQGNSA. Here the CDR3 reads CASQWADYTGELFF. DNA of the CDR3: TGTGCCAGTCAGTGGGCTGACTACACCGGGGAGCTGTTTTTT.